This T cell receptor (beta chain) is drawn from a study of blood T cell repertoires in COVID-19. The wider study: The samples span acute and convalescent COVID-19 from the United States, Italy and Spain.

Sequencing used immunoSEQ multiplex PCR; TCRdb keeps in-frame clones, though not all of them. In the table there are about 56,000 clones, roughly 90% of which are singletons. This CDR3 has 18 residues. CDR1 and CDR2 (germline): MGHDK, SYGVNS. V lost 4 bases and J lost 4; bases outside the gene matches: 13. This rearrangement joins TRBV25-1 to TRBJ1-3, with 10 bases matching TRBD1. The sequencing input was peripheral blood. The clonotype was recovered from a human donor in a cohort sampled during active COVID-19. The CDR3 is CASSGGQGGPVRGNTIYF. The CDR3 DNA reads as TGTGCCAGCAGTGGCGGACAGGGGGGCCCCGTGAGGGGAAACACCATATATTTT.